This T cell receptor beta chain was documented in a study of response to subunit inactivated influenza vaccine. General study points: The study's authors posited that every seasonal influenza vaccination enlists few new T cells.

This clonotype has at least ten counts. Its antigen remains unidentified. The CDR3 length is 13 residues. Germline V lookup: CDR1 DFQATT, CDR2 SNEGSKA (reference sequence). V was pared by 8 bases and J by 5 bases, with 18 bases between. TCRdb re-derived calls from the RT-PCR reads in MiXCR, one entry per CDR3 protein. The sample has 450,000 to 500,000 distinct CDR3 sequences; about a tenth are singletons. The sequence was collected from a man in his fifties who received an inactivated influenza vaccine. The material sequenced was PBMCs from blood, taken more than 35 days after vaccination. V usage is TRBV20-1 and J usage is TRBJ1-2, with a weak D call TRBD1 (5 bases). CDR3 sequence: CSPHRGVGYGYTF. CDR3 nucleotides: TGCAGTCCCCACCGGGGGGTTGGGTATGGCTACACCTTC.